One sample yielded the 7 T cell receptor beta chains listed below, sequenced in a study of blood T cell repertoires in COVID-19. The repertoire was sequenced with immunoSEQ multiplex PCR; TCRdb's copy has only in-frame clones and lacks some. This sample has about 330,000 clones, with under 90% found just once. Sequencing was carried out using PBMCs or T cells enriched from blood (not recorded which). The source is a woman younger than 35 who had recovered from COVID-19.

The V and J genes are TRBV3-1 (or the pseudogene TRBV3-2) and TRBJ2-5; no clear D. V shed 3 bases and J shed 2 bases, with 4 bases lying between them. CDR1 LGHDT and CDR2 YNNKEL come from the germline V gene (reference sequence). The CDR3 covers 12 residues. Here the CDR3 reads CASSQQQETQYF. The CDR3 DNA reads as TGTGCCAGCAGCCAGCAGCAAGAGACCCAGTACTTC.

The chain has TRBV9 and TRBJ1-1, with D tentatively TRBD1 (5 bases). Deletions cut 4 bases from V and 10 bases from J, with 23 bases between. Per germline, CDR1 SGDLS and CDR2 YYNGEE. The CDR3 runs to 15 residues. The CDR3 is CASSPGVGVTEGAFF. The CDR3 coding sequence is TGTGCCAGCAGCCCAGGAGTGGGGGTGACGGAGGGAGCTTTCTTT. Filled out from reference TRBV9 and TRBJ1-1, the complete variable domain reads DSGVTQTPKHLITATGQRVTLRCSPRSGDLSVYWYQQSLDQGLQFLIQYYNGEERAKGNILERFSAQQFPDLHSELNLSSLELGDSALYFCASSPGVGVTEGAFFGQGTRLTVV.

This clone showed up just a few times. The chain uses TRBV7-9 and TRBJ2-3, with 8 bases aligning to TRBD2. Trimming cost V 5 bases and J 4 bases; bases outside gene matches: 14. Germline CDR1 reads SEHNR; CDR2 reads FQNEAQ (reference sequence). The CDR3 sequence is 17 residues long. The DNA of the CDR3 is TGTGCCAGCAGCCCCCCGGGGGGGGGAGAAATATCAGATACGCAGTATTTT. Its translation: CASSPPGGGEISDTQYF.

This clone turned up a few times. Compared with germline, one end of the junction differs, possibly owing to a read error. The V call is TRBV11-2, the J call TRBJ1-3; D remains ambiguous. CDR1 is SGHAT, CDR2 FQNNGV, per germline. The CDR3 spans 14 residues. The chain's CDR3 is CASSLEVRGNTIYF. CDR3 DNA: TGTGCCAGCAGTTTAGAGGTTCGGGGAAACACCATATATTTT.

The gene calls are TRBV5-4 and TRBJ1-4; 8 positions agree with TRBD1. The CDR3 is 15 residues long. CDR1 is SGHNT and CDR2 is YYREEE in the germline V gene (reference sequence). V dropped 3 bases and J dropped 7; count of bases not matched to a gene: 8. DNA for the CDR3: TGTGCCAGCAGCTGGACAACAGGGGGGTTTGAAAAACTGTTTTTT. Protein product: CASSWTTGGFEKLFF. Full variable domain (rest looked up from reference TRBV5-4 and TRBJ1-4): ETGVTQSPTHLIKTRGQQVTLRCSSQSGHNTVSWYQQALGQGPQFIFQYYREEENGRGNFPPRFSGLQFPNYSSELNVNALELDDSALYLCASSWTTGGFEKLFFGSGTQLSVL.

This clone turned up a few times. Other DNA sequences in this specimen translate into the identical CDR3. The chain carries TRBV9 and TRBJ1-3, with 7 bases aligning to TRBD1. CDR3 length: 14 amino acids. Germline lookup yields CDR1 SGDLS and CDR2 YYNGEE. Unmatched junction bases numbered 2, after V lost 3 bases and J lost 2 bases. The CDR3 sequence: CASSGTGAGNTIYF. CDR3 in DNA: TGTGCCAGCAGCGGTACAGGGGCTGGAAACACCATATATTTT.

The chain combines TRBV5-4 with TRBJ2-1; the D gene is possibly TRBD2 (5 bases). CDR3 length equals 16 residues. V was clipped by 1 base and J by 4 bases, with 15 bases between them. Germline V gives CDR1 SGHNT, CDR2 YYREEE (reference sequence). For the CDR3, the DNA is TGTGCCAGCAGCTTGAGGGCGGGCGCCGATTACAATGAGCAGTTCTTC. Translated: CASSLRAGADYNEQFF.